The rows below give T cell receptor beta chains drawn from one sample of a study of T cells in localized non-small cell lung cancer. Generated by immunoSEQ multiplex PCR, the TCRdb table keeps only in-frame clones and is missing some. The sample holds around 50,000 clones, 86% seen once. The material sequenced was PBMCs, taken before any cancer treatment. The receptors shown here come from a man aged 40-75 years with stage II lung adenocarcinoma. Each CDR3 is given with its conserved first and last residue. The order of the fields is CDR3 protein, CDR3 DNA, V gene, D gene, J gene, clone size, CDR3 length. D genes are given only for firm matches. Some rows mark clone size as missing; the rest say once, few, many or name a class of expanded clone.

CDR3aa: CSVDLRGPPNNEQFF
CDR3nt: TGCAGCGTTGACCTCCGGGGCCCCCCAAACAATGAGCAGTTCTTC
v_gene: TRBV29-1
d_gene: -
j_gene: TRBJ2-1
abundance: -
len: 15

CDR3aa: CASSFGRNQPQHF
CDR3nt: TGTGCCAGCAGCTTCGGGAGGAATCAGCCCCAGCATTTT
v_gene: TRBV7-9
d_gene: -
j_gene: TRBJ1-5
abundance: few
len: 13

CDR3aa: CASSEGTTYGYTF
CDR3nt: TGTGCCAGCAGTGAAGGCACCACCTATGGCTACACCTTC
v_gene: TRBV2
d_gene: -
j_gene: TRBJ1-2
abundance: -
len: 13

CDR3aa: CASSLAPTGLNGYTF
CDR3nt: TGTGCCAGCAGCTTAGCCCCGACAGGGCTAAATGGCTACACCTTC
v_gene: TRBV11-2
d_gene: TRBD1
j_gene: TRBJ1-2
abundance: -
len: 15

CDR3aa: CAWSRGFEQYF
CDR3nt: TGTGCCTGGAGCAGGGGTTTCGAGCAGTACTTC
v_gene: TRBV30
d_gene: -
j_gene: TRBJ2-7
abundance: -
len: 11

CDR3aa: CASNRGQGTGELFF
CDR3nt: TGTGCCAGCAATAGGGGCCAAGGGACCGGGGAGCTGTTTTTT
v_gene: TRBV2
d_gene: -
j_gene: TRBJ2-2
abundance: -
len: 14

CDR3aa: CASSSGQLDGYTF
CDR3nt: TGTGCCAGCAGCTCGGGACAGTTGGATGGCTACACCTTC
v_gene: TRBV7-9
d_gene: TRBD1
j_gene: TRBJ1-2
abundance: few
len: 13

CDR3aa: CASSQVERGGETQYF
CDR3nt: TGCGCCAGCAGCCAAGTAGAAAGGGGAGGAGAGACCCAGTACTTC
v_gene: TRBV4-1
d_gene: -
j_gene: TRBJ2-5
abundance: -
len: 15

CDR3aa: CASSFTYEQYF
CDR3nt: TGTGCCAGCAGCTTCACCTACGAGCAGTACTTC
v_gene: TRBV5-4
d_gene: -
j_gene: TRBJ2-7
abundance: -
len: 11

CDR3aa: CASSLNRAEKLFF
CDR3nt: TGCGCCAGCAGCTTGAATAGGGCAGAAAAACTGTTTTTT
v_gene: TRBV5-1
d_gene: -
j_gene: TRBJ1-4
abundance: -
len: 13

CDR3aa: CASSVRINYEQYF
CDR3nt: TGTGCCAGCAGCGTCAGGATTAACTACGAGCAGTACTTC
v_gene: TRBV9
d_gene: -
j_gene: TRBJ2-7
abundance: -
len: 13

CDR3aa: CASSQGGDEQYF
CDR3nt: TGTGCCAGCAGCCAAGGGGGGGACGAGCAGTACTTC
v_gene: TRBV6-5
d_gene: -
j_gene: TRBJ2-7
abundance: -
len: 12

CDR3aa: CASSGRGRGNTIYF
CDR3nt: TGTGCCAGCAGTGGTCGGGGTAGGGGAAACACCATATATTTT
v_gene: TRBV6-1
d_gene: -
j_gene: TRBJ1-3
abundance: -
len: 14

CDR3aa: CASSVKDTYNEQFF
CDR3nt: TGTGCCAGCAGCGTAAAGGACACCTACAATGAGCAGTTCTTC
v_gene: TRBV9
d_gene: -
j_gene: TRBJ2-1
abundance: -
len: 14

CDR3aa: CASSPGTGGLNTQYF
CDR3nt: TGTGCCAGCTCACCCGGGACAGGGGGTCTGAATACGCAGTATTTT
v_gene: TRBV18
d_gene: TRBD1
j_gene: TRBJ2-3
abundance: -
len: 15

CDR3aa: CASSLTQGWNYGYTF
CDR3nt: TGTGCCAGCAGCTTGACACAGGGTTGGAACTATGGCTACACCTTC
v_gene: TRBV11-2
d_gene: -
j_gene: TRBJ1-2
abundance: -
len: 15

CDR3aa: CASSITSGGSNEQFF
CDR3nt: TGCGCCAGCAGCATCACTAGCGGGGGTTCCAATGAGCAGTTCTTC
v_gene: TRBV5-1
d_gene: TRBD2
j_gene: TRBJ2-1
abundance: -
len: 15

CDR3aa: CASSPGQATDTQYF
CDR3nt: TGTGCCAGCTCCCCGGGACAGGCCACAGATACGCAGTATTTT
v_gene: TRBV18
d_gene: TRBD1
j_gene: TRBJ2-3
abundance: -
len: 14

CDR3aa: CASSSTSPSYNEQFF
CDR3nt: TGTGCCAGCAGTTCGACATCCCCTTCGTACAATGAGCAGTTCTTC
v_gene: TRBV6-1
d_gene: -
j_gene: TRBJ2-1
abundance: -
len: 15

CDR3aa: CASSISPNTEAFF
CDR3nt: TGTGCCAGTAGTATCAGCCCGAACACTGAAGCTTTCTTT
v_gene: TRBV19
d_gene: -
j_gene: TRBJ1-1
abundance: -
len: 13

CDR3aa: CASSYRGHLNTEAFF
CDR3nt: TGTGCCAGCAGTTACAGGGGGCACTTGAACACTGAAGCTTTCTTT
v_gene: TRBV6-5
d_gene: TRBD1
j_gene: TRBJ1-1
abundance: -
len: 15

CDR3aa: CASTSDRSGYEQYF
CDR3nt: TGTGCCAGCACCTCCGACAGGTCTGGGTACGAGCAGTACTTC
v_gene: TRBV6-1
d_gene: -
j_gene: TRBJ2-7
abundance: once
len: 14

CDR3aa: CASSLGGEYNQPQHF
CDR3nt: TGTGCCAGCAGTTTAGGAGGAGAATACAATCAGCCCCAGCATTTT
v_gene: TRBV27
d_gene: -
j_gene: TRBJ1-5
abundance: -
len: 15

CDR3aa: CASSLPVNTGNTEAFF
CDR3nt: TGTGCCAGCAGCTTACCCGTAAATACGGGGAACACTGAAGCTTTCTTT
v_gene: TRBV7-6
d_gene: -
j_gene: TRBJ1-1
abundance: -
len: 16

CDR3aa: CASSATTGGTEAFF
CDR3nt: TGTGCCAGCAGCGCAACTACAGGGGGGACTGAAGCTTTCTTT
v_gene: TRBV9
d_gene: TRBD1
j_gene: TRBJ1-1
abundance: -
len: 14

CDR3aa: CASSGTGFNEKLFF
CDR3nt: TGTGCCAGTAGTGGGACAGGCTTTAATGAAAAACTGTTTTTT
v_gene: TRBV19
d_gene: TRBD1
j_gene: TRBJ1-4
abundance: -
len: 14

CDR3aa: CSVDTPDGPYEQYF
CDR3nt: TGCAGCGTAGATACCCCGGACGGGCCTTACGAGCAGTACTTC
v_gene: TRBV29-1
d_gene: -
j_gene: TRBJ2-7
abundance: few
len: 14

CDR3aa: CASSLRGIDTEAFF
CDR3nt: TGCGCCAGCAGCCTCAGGGGCATTGATACTGAAGCTTTCTTT
v_gene: TRBV5-1
d_gene: -
j_gene: TRBJ1-1
abundance: -
len: 14

CDR3aa: CASSYSDLAGQETQYF
CDR3nt: TGTGCCAGCAGTTACTCTGACCTAGCGGGGCAAGAGACCCAGTACTTC
v_gene: TRBV6-5
d_gene: TRBD2
j_gene: TRBJ2-5
abundance: -
len: 16

CDR3aa: CASSLGSSYEQYF
CDR3nt: TGCGCCAGCAGCTTGGGATCCTCCTACGAGCAGTACTTC
v_gene: TRBV5-1
d_gene: -
j_gene: TRBJ2-7
abundance: -
len: 13

CDR3aa: CATRLAGPTDTQYF
CDR3nt: TGTGCCACCCGACTAGCGGGACCCACAGATACGCAGTATTTT
v_gene: TRBV11-2
d_gene: TRBD2
j_gene: TRBJ2-3
abundance: -
len: 14

CDR3aa: CASSDLAPSYNEQFF
CDR3nt: TGTGCCAGCAGTGATCTAGCGCCTTCCTACAATGAGCAGTTCTTC
v_gene: TRBV2
d_gene: -
j_gene: TRBJ2-1
abundance: -
len: 15

CDR3aa: CASSLSVGAGTYGYTF
CDR3nt: TGCGCCAGCAGCTTGAGCGTCGGTGCAGGGACTTATGGCTACACCTTC
v_gene: TRBV5-1
d_gene: -
j_gene: TRBJ1-2
abundance: -
len: 16

CDR3aa: CASSGATGGGDYGYTF
CDR3nt: TGTGCCAGCAGTGGGGCGACAGGGGGAGGTGACTATGGCTACACCTTC
v_gene: TRBV2
d_gene: TRBD1
j_gene: TRBJ1-2
abundance: medium-sized
len: 16

CDR3aa: CASSSTGGRVVNTEAFF
CDR3nt: TGTGCCAGCAGCTCTACAGGGGGGCGGGTGGTGAACACTGAAGCTTTCTTT
v_gene: TRBV5-6
d_gene: TRBD1
j_gene: TRBJ1-1
abundance: few
len: 17

CDR3aa: CASSEDRTNQPQHF
CDR3nt: TGTGCCAGCAGCGAGGACAGGACCAATCAGCCCCAGCATTTT
v_gene: TRBV6-5
d_gene: TRBD1
j_gene: TRBJ1-5
abundance: medium-sized
len: 14

CDR3aa: CASSFRRGTEAFF
CDR3nt: TGTGCCAGCAGCTTTAGGAGAGGGACTGAAGCTTTCTTT
v_gene: TRBV7-2
d_gene: -
j_gene: TRBJ1-1
abundance: -
len: 13

CDR3aa: CASNLAGGATEAFF
CDR3nt: TGCGCAAGCAATCTGGCAGGGGGTGCCACTGAAGCTTTCTTT
v_gene: TRBV10-2
d_gene: TRBD1
j_gene: TRBJ1-1
abundance: -
len: 14

CDR3aa: CASSQGSLSRGTGELFF
CDR3nt: TGCGCCAGCAGCCAAGGGTCCCTTAGCCGGGGCACCGGGGAGCTGTTTTTT
v_gene: TRBV4-1
d_gene: -
j_gene: TRBJ2-2
abundance: -
len: 17

CDR3aa: CSFNSGGPRDTEAFF
CDR3nt: TGCAGCTTTAATTCAGGGGGCCCTAGGGACACTGAAGCTTTCTTT
v_gene: TRBV29-1
d_gene: TRBD1
j_gene: TRBJ1-1
abundance: -
len: 15

CDR3aa: CASSQQPGQGLYEQYF
CDR3nt: TGCGCCAGCAGCCAACAACCGGGACAGGGGTTGTACGAGCAGTACTTC
v_gene: TRBV4-1
d_gene: TRBD1
j_gene: TRBJ2-7
abundance: -
len: 16

CDR3aa: CASSQFGTDYGYTF
CDR3nt: TGTGCCAGCAGTCAATTCGGGACTGATTATGGCTACACCTTC
v_gene: TRBV9
d_gene: -
j_gene: TRBJ1-2
abundance: -
len: 14

CDR3aa: CASSPSGGGTDTQYF
CDR3nt: TGTGCCAGCAGCCCTTCGGGGGGCGGCACAGATACGCAGTATTTT
v_gene: TRBV7-3
d_gene: -
j_gene: TRBJ2-3
abundance: -
len: 15

CDR3aa: CASSEASGGASQETQYF
CDR3nt: TGTGCCAGCAGTGAGGCTAGCGGGGGGGCCAGCCAAGAGACCCAGTACTTC
v_gene: TRBV2
d_gene: TRBD2
j_gene: TRBJ2-5
abundance: -
len: 17

CDR3aa: CASTHGPFQETQYF
CDR3nt: TGTGCCAGCACCCATGGGCCATTCCAAGAGACCCAGTACTTC
v_gene: TRBV7-8
d_gene: -
j_gene: TRBJ2-5
abundance: -
len: 14

CDR3aa: CASSQGPGSSYNSPLHF
CDR3nt: TGCGCCAGCAGCCAAGGGCCGGGGAGCTCCTATAATTCACCCCTCCACTTT
v_gene: TRBV4-1
d_gene: -
j_gene: TRBJ1-6
abundance: -
len: 17

CDR3aa: CASSLDRSNSPLHF
CDR3nt: TGTGCCAGCAGCTTGGACAGATCTAATTCACCCCTCCACTTT
v_gene: TRBV5-4
d_gene: -
j_gene: TRBJ1-6
abundance: few
len: 14

CDR3aa: CASSPPYSDEQFF
CDR3nt: TGTGCCAGCAGCCCCCCTTATAGCGATGAGCAGTTCTTC
v_gene: TRBV5-4
d_gene: -
j_gene: TRBJ2-1
abundance: -
len: 13

CDR3aa: CASSEIGGGGQETQYF
CDR3nt: TGTGCCAGCAGTGAAATTGGCGGGGGGGGCCAAGAGACCCAGTACTTC
v_gene: TRBV2
d_gene: TRBD2
j_gene: TRBJ2-5
abundance: few
len: 16

CDR3aa: CASSPPPGRNSPLHF
CDR3nt: TGTGCCAGCAGCCCCCCTCCAGGCCGTAATTCACCCCTCCACTTT
v_gene: TRBV6-1
d_gene: -
j_gene: TRBJ1-6
abundance: few
len: 15

CDR3aa: CATWDRYSNQPQHF
CDR3nt: TGTGCCACCTGGGACAGATATAGCAATCAGCCCCAGCATTTT
v_gene: TRBV19
d_gene: TRBD1
j_gene: TRBJ1-5
abundance: -
len: 14

CDR3aa: CASSRQGLMEAFF
CDR3nt: TGTGCCAGCAGTAGACAGGGTCTAATGGAAGCTTTCTTT
v_gene: TRBV2
d_gene: TRBD1
j_gene: TRBJ1-1
abundance: -
len: 13

CDR3aa: CASRGGGIEGQPQHF
CDR3nt: TGTGCCAGCAGGGGCGGGGGAATCGAGGGACAGCCCCAGCATTTT
v_gene: TRBV6-1
d_gene: -
j_gene: TRBJ1-5
abundance: once
len: 15

CDR3aa: CASRLRGGSYEQYF
CDR3nt: TGTGCCAGCAGGCTAAGGGGTGGCTCCTACGAGCAGTACTTC
v_gene: TRBV11-2
d_gene: -
j_gene: TRBJ2-7
abundance: -
len: 14

CDR3aa: CASSVAGGDGDYGYTF
CDR3nt: TGTGCCAGCAGCGTAGCTGGTGGAGACGGAGACTATGGCTACACCTTC
v_gene: TRBV9
d_gene: -
j_gene: TRBJ1-2
abundance: few
len: 16

CDR3aa: CASSFENLNEQFF
CDR3nt: TGTGCCAGCAGCTTCGAAAACTTAAATGAGCAGTTCTTC
v_gene: TRBV7-9
d_gene: -
j_gene: TRBJ2-1
abundance: -
len: 13

CDR3aa: CATLAGGGQETQYF
CDR3nt: TGTGCCACCCTAGCGGGGGGTGGGCAAGAGACCCAGTACTTC
v_gene: TRBV6-6
d_gene: TRBD2
j_gene: TRBJ2-5
abundance: -
len: 14

CDR3aa: CASSLTGGGLWETQYF
CDR3nt: TGTGCCAGCAGCTTGACAGGGGGCGGTTTGTGGGAGACCCAGTACTTC
v_gene: TRBV5-6
d_gene: TRBD1
j_gene: TRBJ2-5
abundance: -
len: 16

CDR3aa: CSVRTGDQPQHF
CDR3nt: TGCAGCGTCAGGACGGGGGATCAGCCCCAGCATTTT
v_gene: TRBV29-1
d_gene: -
j_gene: TRBJ1-5
abundance: -
len: 12